Listed here is a single T cell receptor (beta chain). This specimen belongs to a study of OX40 agonist ivuxolimab in advanced cancers. As for the study in general: Partial responses occurred in three patients (one hepatocellular carcinoma, two cutaneous melanoma).

V was clipped by 6 bases and J by 10 bases, with 15 bases between them. The CDR3 spans 12 residues. Germline loops: CDR1 MGHDK, CDR2 SYGVNS. Clones were sequenced by immunoSEQ multiplex PCR, and TCRdb holds only the in-frame ones, with some missing. The repertoire consists of approximately 58,000 clones, with approximately 80% occurring once and the leading ten covering roughly 1.5%. This sequence joins TRBV25-1 and TRBJ1-1; a possible D gene is TRBD1 (6 bases). This clonotype originated in an adult with an advanced solid tumor such as melanoma, head and neck, liver or kidney cancer. The sequencing here drew on CD4+ or CD8+ T cells sorted from blood, taken in a trial of the OX40 agonist ivuxolimab. The CDR3 bases are TGTGCCAGCAGGGCCGGGGACATGCGAGCTTTCTTT. The encoded protein is CASRAGDMRAFF.